Below, 23 T cell receptor beta chains from the same sample are listed, as sequenced in a study of technical replicates of blood from several donors (dated by TCRdb to about 2017). Libraries came from the immunoSEQ multiplex PCR assay. The table comes from immuneACCESS by way of TCRdb, which keeps in-frame sequences with V and J called. Part of the clones is missing from these tables; in studies checked, under half for an unresolved V gene and the rest for unknown reasons. This sample gives about 68,000 clones in total; 95% to 97% of them show up just once. Under 0.3% of the sample comes from the top ten. Source material: T cells isolated from PBMCs. Receptors originate from a human donor in good health.

V usage is TRBV7-9 and J usage is TRBJ2-3; D gene uncertain. The germline CDR1 and CDR2 sequences are SEHNR and FQNEAQ (reference sequence). The CDR3 totals 13 residues. V lost 5 bases, J lost 3 bases, and 9 bases lay in between. DNA for the CDR3: TGTGCCAGCAGCCAGTCGGGTACAGATACGCAGTATTTT. It is translated as CASSQSGTDTQYF.

The J gene is TRBJ2-2, the V gene TRBV6-1; TRBD2 aligns across 12 bases. CDR3 length: 15 residues. CDR1 MNHNS and CDR2 SASEGT come from the germline V gene. V shed 7 bases and J 4 bases; nucleotides not matched to a gene: 4. The CDR3 nucleotides read TGTGCCAGCATCCGACTAGCGGGAGTCACCGGGGAGCTGTTTTTT. This translates into CASIRLAGVTGELFF.

The rearrangement uses TRBV19 and TRBJ1-1; D gene uncertain. There are 13 residues in the CDR3. Germline values: CDR1 LNHDA, CDR2 SQIVND (reference sequence). The V gene lost 3 bases and the J gene lost 4 bases, with 9 bases spanning the gap. As DNA, the CDR3 is TGTGCCAGTAGTATCCAGGAGGGCACTGAAGCTTTCTTT. It specifies CASSIQEGTEAFF. Based on the CDR3 plus reference TRBV19 and TRBJ1-1, the full variable domain is DGGITQSPKYLFRKEGQNVTLSCEQNLNHDAMYWYRQDPGQGLRLIYYSQIVNDFQKGDIAEGYSVSREKKESFPLTVTSAQKNPTAFYLCASSIQEGTEAFFGQGTRLTVV.

The CDR3 DNA sequence: TGTGCCAGCAGCAGGAGGGTCGGACACTCAAATGAGCAGTTCTTC. Encoded protein: CASSRRVGHSNEQFF. The chain links TRBV28 to TRBJ2-1; tentatively, D is TRBD2 (6 bases). This CDR3 has 15 amino acids. The germline V gene has CDR1 MDHEN and CDR2 SYDVKM. V was clipped by 6 bases and J by 7 bases, with 19 bases between them.

J is TRBJ2-5 and V is TRBV2, with 10 bases identical to TRBD1. CDR3 size: 14 residues. The V segment lost 7 bases and the J segment 4 bases; nucleotides outside the gene matches: 6. From germline, CDR1 is SNHLY and CDR2 FYNNEI. CDR3 sequence reads: CASTRQGAGETQYF. The CDR3 bases are TGTGCCAGCACTAGACAGGGGGCAGGAGAGACCCAGTACTTC. Combining the CDR3 with reference TRBV2 and TRBJ2-5 gives the whole variable domain EPEVTQTPSHQVTQMGQEVILRCVPISNHLYFYWYRQILGQKVEFLVSFYNNEISEKSEIFDDQFSVERPDGSNFTLKIRSTKLEDSAMYFCASTRQGAGETQYFGPGTRLLVL.

The chain uses TRBV21-1 and TRBJ1-2; the DNA was not used to check the table's D call, TRBD1. TRBV21-1 is termed a pseudogene. This CDR3 has 15 amino acids. CDR3 in amino acids: CASSKGGLPNYGYTF. The CDR3 nucleotides are TGTGCCAGCAGCAAAGGGGGCCTACCTAACTATGGCTACACCTTC.

This chain joins TRBV9 and TRBJ2-1; 15 bases agree with TRBD2. V dropped 3 bases and J dropped 9; count of bases not matched to a gene: 13. This CDR3 contains 18 residues. The germline V gene encodes CDR1 SGDLS and CDR2 YYNGEE. The CDR3 DNA reads as TGTGCCAGCAGCGCGAGACCCGGGACTAGCGGGAGGTGGGGTGAGCAGTTCTTC. It specifies CASSARPGTSGRWGEQFF. The whole variable domain, remainder taken from reference TRBV9 and TRBJ2-1, is DSGVTQTPKHLITATGQRVTLRCSPRSGDLSVYWYQQSLDQGLQFLIQYYNGEERAKGNILERFSAQQFPDLHSELNLSSLELGDSALYFCASSARPGTSGRWGEQFFGPGTRLTVL.

The chain is built from TRBV29-1 and TRBJ2-1, with D possibly matching TRBD2 (5 bases). The germline V gene has CDR1 SQVTM and CDR2 ANQGSEA. V lost 4 bases and J lost 5, with 18 bases in between. This CDR3 spans 15 amino acids. CDR3 loop: CSVVGLGGGDNEQFF. The CDR3 coding sequence is TGCAGCGTTGTAGGGTTAGGAGGCGGCGACAATGAGCAGTTCTTC.

The chain recombines TRBV5-6 with TRBJ2-1, with 8 bases aligning to TRBD1. The CDR3 extends over 19 amino acids. The junction had 19 bases not matched to a gene; V was cut back by 4 bases and J by 4 bases. Germline-derived CDR1 and CDR2 are SGHDT and YYEEEE. The CDR3: CASSPEVSRTGFRYNEQFF. As DNA, the CDR3 is TGTGCCAGCAGCCCGGAAGTAAGCCGGACAGGGTTCAGGTACAATGAGCAGTTCTTC.

The chain uses TRBV27 and TRBJ2-7; 7 bases are a match to TRBD1. From germline, CDR1 is MNHEY and CDR2 SMNVEV (reference sequence). J was trimmed by 1 base and V by 7 bases; bases with no gene match: 4. The CDR3 has 13 residues. The CDR3 DNA follows: TGTGCCAGCAAAACAGGGGAGTCCTACGAGCAGTACTTC. It is translated as CASKTGESYEQYF.

The chain combines TRBV28 with TRBJ1-5; 9 bases agree with TRBD1. Per the germline V gene, CDR1 is MDHEN and CDR2 is SYDVKM. The CDR3 spans 13 residues. Losses at the gene ends were 6 bases for V and 7 bases for J; bases not matched to a gene: 4. The CDR3 is CASRRDRDQPQHF. The DNA for the CDR3 is TGTGCCAGCAGACGGGACAGGGACCAGCCCCAGCATTTT.

The J gene is TRBJ2-7, the V gene TRBV2; 14 bases fit TRBD2. The CDR3 is made up of 18 amino acids. V was pared by 4 bases and J by 4 bases, with 12 bases of the junction left unmatched. Germline CDR1 and CDR2: SNHLY and FYNNEI. The CDR3, as DNA: TGTGCCAGCAGTGGGTCCGGGACTAGCGGGAGCCCTCTTTACGAGCAGTACTTC. Its protein product is CASSGSGTSGSPLYEQYF. The full variable domain, rest sourced from reference TRBV2 and TRBJ2-7, is EPEVTQTPSHQVTQMGQEVILRCVPISNHLYFYWYRQILGQKVEFLVSFYNNEISEKSEIFDDQFSVERPDGSNFTLKIRSTKLEDSAMYFCASSGSGTSGSPLYEQYFGPGTRLTVT.

The V gene is TRBV9, the J gene TRBJ1-2, with 9 bases aligning to TRBD1. V was clipped by 2 bases and J by 5 bases; unmatched bases: 4. The germline gives CDR1 SGDLS, CDR2 YYNGEE. The CDR3 length is 14 residues. The CDR3 region is CASSVPGTGYGYTF. The DNA for the CDR3 is TGTGCCAGCAGCGTGCCCGGGACAGGGTATGGCTACACCTTC.

A single count supports this clone. This chain uses TRBV13 with TRBJ2-1, with unresolved D. This CDR3 is built from 15 residues. Trimming took off 2 bases at V and 5 bases at J, with 13 bases between the two ends. CDR1 is PRHDT and CDR2 is FYEKMQ in the germline V gene (reference sequence). The CDR3 region is CASSLITHPNNEQFF. The CDR3 nucleotides are TGTGCCAGCAGCTTAATCACTCACCCCAACAATGAGCAGTTCTTC.

The chain couples TRBV30 to TRBJ1-4; D is possibly TRBD1 (5 bases). V was shortened by 0 bases and J by 0 bases, with 17 bases between the two germline ends. Germline loops: CDR1 GTSNPN, CDR2 SVGIG (reference sequence). The CDR3 has 18 amino acids. This CDR3 reads CAWSVGGATGATNEKLFF. CDR3 DNA: TGTGCCTGGAGTGTCGGCGGGGCTACTGGTGCAACTAATGAAAAACTGTTTTTT.

This sequence joins TRBV2 and TRBJ2-7; possibly TRBD2 for D (6 bases). Germline values: CDR1 SNHLY, CDR2 FYNNEI. The CDR3 length is 13 residues. Trimming removed 3 bases from V and 6 bases from J, with 12 bases in between. In DNA form, the CDR3 reads TGTGCCAGCAGTGAGGTTCCGGGAGCCGAGCAGTACTTC. This codes for CASSEVPGAEQYF.

The CDR3 spells CASVRALRANEKLFF. The CDR3 DNA follows: TGTGCCAGCGTACGGGCCCTGCGGGCTAATGAAAAACTGTTTTTT. The J gene is TRBJ1-4, the V gene TRBV2; no clear D. V gave up 8 bases and J gave up 3 bases, with 16 bases separating them. The V gene's germline CDR1 is SNHLY and CDR2 FYNNEI. The CDR3 contains 15 residues.

CDR3: CASSYGRDNQPQHF. In DNA form, the CDR3 reads TGTGCCAGCAGTTACGGCAGGGACAATCAGCCCCAGCATTTT. V is TRBV6-5 and J is TRBJ1-5, with D possibly matching TRBD1 (5 bases). Trimming removed 2 bases at V and 3 bases at J, with 8 bases between. The CDR3 consists of 14 residues. CDR1 and CDR2 from the germline V gene are MNHEY and SVGAGI.

The rearrangement links TRBV19 to TRBJ2-3, with D tentatively TRBD2 (5 bases). CDR1 and CDR2 (germline): LNHDA, SQIVND (reference sequence). The CDR3 length is 15 residues. V was cut by 1 base and J by 2 bases, with 10 bases left in between. This CDR3 is CASSIGRVLTDTQYF. CDR3 DNA: TGTGCCAGTAGTATAGGGCGGGTCCTCACAGATACGCAGTATTTT.

This chain connects TRBV4-1 to TRBJ2-3, with TRBD1 matching 10 bases. In germline, CDR1 is MGHRA, CDR2 YSYEKL. V was clipped by 0 bases and J by 0 bases; unmatched bases: 9. CDR3 length: 19 amino acids. For the CDR3, the DNA is TGCGCCAGCAGCCAAGATCGCGGACAGGGGGTTATTAGCACAGATACGCAGTATTTT. This sequence encodes CASSQDRGQGVISTDTQYF.

The chain links TRBV5-1 to TRBJ2-7, with 8 bases matching TRBD1. V shed 4 bases, J shed 8 bases, and the junction held 17 bases outside the gene matches. Germline CDR1 is SGHRS and CDR2 is YFSETQ. The CDR3 sequence is 16 residues long. The CDR3 region has the DNA TGCGCCAGCAGCACCTCCTACCGGGACAGGAGTCTCCAGCAGTACTTC. It encodes CASSTSYRDRSLQQYF.

The chain carries TRBV7-8 and TRBJ2-7; 8 nucleotides agree with TRBD2. Germline lookup yields CDR1 SGHVS and CDR2 FQNEAQ. CDR3 length: 15 residues. The ends lost 1 base at V and 2 bases at J; junction bases unmatched: 4. The CDR3 sequence: CASSLGVGLAYEQYF. DNA of the CDR3: TGTGCCAGCAGCTTAGGGGTGGGACTAGCCTACGAGCAGTACTTC.

This chain links TRBV11-2 with TRBJ1-4; 8 positions match TRBD1. V gave up 6 bases and J gave up 7 bases; unmatched junction bases: 10. CDR3 length: 15 amino acids. Germline V gene sequence: CDR1 SGHAT, CDR2 FQNNGV. CDR3 sequence (DNA): TGTGCCAGCAGACAACTAACAGGGGGAACTGAAAAACTGTTTTTT. Amino acid sequence: CASRQLTGGTEKLFF. Looking up the rest from reference TRBV11-2 and TRBJ1-4 gives the full variable domain: EAGVAQSPRYKIIEKRQSVAFWCNPISGHATLYWYQQILGQGPKLLIQFQNNGVVDDSQLPKDRFSAERLKGVDSTLKIQPAKLEDSAVYLCASRQLTGGTEKLFFGSGTQLSVL.